The clone carrying this TCR beta chain came up once. The antigen is unknown. The sample belongs to a study of Ad26.COV2.S vaccination and SARS-CoV-2 variants. Across the whole study: By the intramuscular route, Ad26.COV2.S was given once, or twice 56 days apart. Study-level points and caveats: A substantial breadth of spike-specific CD8+ and CD4+ T cell responses after vaccination has been reported. TCR breadth and depth estimates may have understated total T cell responses.

V lost 3 bases and J 9 bases, leaving 15 bases between the germline ends. CDR1 and CDR2 from the germline V gene are KGHSH and LQKENI. This CDR3 is built from 15 residues. Treatment denoted: 15 to 20 received Ad26.COV2.S at low or high dose, single or two shots; roughly five received placebo; per-sample allocation not given. Samples analyzed were those drawn on day 63 after the first vaccine or placebo injection. Expressing Wuhan-strain SARS-CoV-2 spike, an Ad26 vector served as the vaccine. The protocol was immunoSEQ multiplex PCR, while the TCRdb copy is restricted to in-frame clones and leaves out a portion. The sample lists 440,000 or so clones; 90% were seen once.

The specimen was peripheral blood, collected in a trial of Ad26.COV2.S vaccine versus placebo. The chain combines TRBV18 with TRBJ1-6, with D maybe TRBD1 (5 bases). This clonotype was sampled from a person between 18 and 60 years old who received the Ad26.COV2.S COVID-19 vaccine or a placebo. The CDR3 loop is CASSPVREEGSPLHF. The CDR3 bases are TGTGCCAGCTCACCTGTCAGGGAGGAAGGTTCACCCCTCCACTTT.